Shown below are 10 T cell receptor beta chains from a single sample sequenced in a study of human T cells and chemical hapten exposure. Using its own MiXCR run on the RACE reads, TCRdb lists one record per CDR3 protein. The profile shows approximately 370,000 distinct CDR3 sequences, 4.5% to 5.5% of them singletons. The sample's time point: pre-sensitization, week 0. Described treatment: therapeutic diphenylcyclopropenone sensitization with weekly scalp DPC. This sample comprised whole blood, obtained in connection with sensitization to the hapten diphenylcyclopropenone (DPC). These receptors all stem from a woman aged 18 to 35 with alopecia areata. Some clones in this sample may be carry-over from other donors' samples.

This clonotype was recorded a few times. The chain is built from TRBV5-1 and TRBJ1-1, with a possible D match to TRBD1 (5 bases). The CDR3 consists of 14 residues. Germline CDR1 and CDR2: SGHRS and YFSETQ. V dropped 5 bases and J dropped 0 bases, with 11 bases sitting between them. CDR3 sequence: CASSNTGLNTEAFF. The CDR3 region has the DNA TGCGCCAGCAGTAACACAGGATTGAACACTGAAGCTTTCTTT.

This clonotype was picked up many times. The chain couples TRBV7-2 to TRBJ2-3; 8 bases are shared with TRBD1. This CDR3 spans 14 amino acids. J lost 1 base, V lost 7 bases, and 4 bases had no gene match. The germline V gene has CDR1 SGHTA and CDR2 FQGNSA. As DNA, the CDR3 is TGTGCCAGCATCGTGGGACAGGGCACAGATACGCAGTATTTT. Its protein product is CASIVGQGTDTQYF.

This chain joins TRBV6-5 and TRBJ2-2, with D tentatively TRBD1 (6 bases). Trimming pared 2 bases from V and 1 base from J, leaving 11 bases between. Germline V gene lookup returns CDR1 MNHEY and CDR2 SVGAGI. The CDR3 covers 16 residues. DNA for the CDR3: TGTGCCAGCAGTTACGGTCCGACAGGGAACACCGGGGAGCTGTTTTTT. Protein: CASSYGPTGNTGELFF.

Turning to this clonotype: A much larger clone is a single base away; this may be a read error. This sequence joins TRBV28 and TRBJ2-3; 8 bases are shared with TRBD2. Germline V gives CDR1 MDHEN, CDR2 SYDVKM. The J segment lost 6 bases and the V segment lost 7 bases, leaving 18 bases of the junction unmatched. The length of the CDR3 is 17 residues. The CDR3 protein is CASNPRWNGGAGDTQYF. CDR3 coding DNA: TGTGCCAGCAACCCCCGGTGGAACGGGGGGGCAGGCGATACGCAGTATTTT.

In this sample, this clonotype turned up many times. The CDR3 sequence: CASSQGEQVKEKLFF. The CDR3 bases are TGTGCCAGCAGCCAAGGCGAGCAGGTGAAGGAAAAACTGTTTTTT. V gene TRBV4-2 combines with J gene TRBJ1-4; D ambiguous. The germline gives CDR1 LGHNA, CDR2 YNFKEQ. The CDR3 has 15 amino acids. The germline V and J ends were trimmed by 1 base and 8 bases, with 14 bases remaining between them.

The chain joins TRBV5-1 to TRBJ1-2, with D unclear. Germline values: CDR1 SGHRS, CDR2 YFSETQ. The CDR3 length is 14 residues. Between the trimmed V and J ends, which lost 2 bases and 6 bases, there was a span of 14 bases. For the CDR3, the DNA is TGCGCCAGCAGCTTATTTCCAGGTGCGGATGGCTACACCTTC. It yields the protein CASSLFPGADGYTF. Supplemented by reference TRBV5-1 and TRBJ1-2, the full variable domain reads KAGVTQTPRYLIKTRGQQVTLSCSPISGHRSVSWYQQTPGQGLQFLFEYFSETQRNKGNFPGRFSGRQFSNSRSEMNVSTLELGDSALYLCASSLFPGADGYTFGSGTRLTVV.

This clonotype was seen more than once but under ten times. J is TRBJ2-3 and V is TRBV18, with TRBD2 matching 8 bases. Germline V gene data show CDR1 as KGHSH and CDR2 as LQKENI. Trimming cost V 3 bases and J 5 bases; bases outside gene matches: 7. The CDR3 spans 15 residues. The CDR3 bases are TGTGCCAGCTCACCGAATAGCGGGGAAGGAGATACGCAGTATTTT. This gives the protein CASSPNSGEGDTQYF.

This chain links TRBV4-2 with TRBJ2-2, with D possibly matching TRBD2 (5 bases). From germline, CDR1 is LGHNA and CDR2 YNFKEQ. The CDR3 covers 16 residues. Trimming cost V 1 base and J 1 base, with 10 bases left between them. The chain's CDR3 is CASSQGASLNTGELFF. The DNA for the CDR3 is TGTGCCAGCAGCCAAGGCGCTAGCCTGAACACCGGGGAGCTGTTTTTT.

This clonotype was seen a single time. The rearrangement joins TRBV12-3 or TRBV12-4 to TRBJ1-5, with 7 bases identical to TRBD1. The CDR3 is made up of 13 amino acids. Trimming at V came to 5 bases and at J to 7 bases, leaving 5 bases not matched to a gene. CDR3 protein: CASSTGDRQPQHF. The CDR3 nucleotides read TGTGCCAGCAGTACAGGGGATCGGCAGCCCCAGCATTTT.

This clonotype was recorded at least ten times. The chain links TRBV9 to TRBJ1-1; a weak D match, TRBD1 (5 bases). The V and J ends lost 3 bases and 6 bases respectively, with 15 bases between them. The CDR3 has 14 residues. Germline V gives CDR1 SGDLS, CDR2 YYNGEE. CDR3 amino acids: CASSAESGTAEAFF. The CDR3 DNA follows: TGTGCCAGCAGCGCGGAGTCAGGGACCGCTGAAGCTTTCTTT. The whole variable domain, filled in from reference TRBV9 and TRBJ1-1, reads DSGVTQTPKHLITATGQRVTLRCSPRSGDLSVYWYQQSLDQGLQFLIQYYNGEERAKGNILERFSAQQFPDLHSELNLSSLELGDSALYFCASSAESGTAEAFFGQGTRLTVV.